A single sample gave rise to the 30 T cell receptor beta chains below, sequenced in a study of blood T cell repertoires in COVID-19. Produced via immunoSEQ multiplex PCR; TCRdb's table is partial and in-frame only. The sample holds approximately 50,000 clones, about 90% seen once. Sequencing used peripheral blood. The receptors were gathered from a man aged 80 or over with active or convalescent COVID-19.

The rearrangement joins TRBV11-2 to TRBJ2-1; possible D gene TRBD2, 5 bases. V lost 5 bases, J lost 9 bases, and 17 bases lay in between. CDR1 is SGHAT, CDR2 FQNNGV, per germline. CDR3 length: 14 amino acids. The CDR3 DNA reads TGTGCCAGCAGCCCCGTGGGCGCCGAGGGTGAGCAGTTCTTC. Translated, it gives CASSPVGAEGEQFF.

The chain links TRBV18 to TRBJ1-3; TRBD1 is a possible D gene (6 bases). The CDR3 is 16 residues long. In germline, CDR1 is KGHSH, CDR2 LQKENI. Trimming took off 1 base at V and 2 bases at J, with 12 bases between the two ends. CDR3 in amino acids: CASSPREGEPGNTIYF. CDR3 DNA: TGTGCCAGCTCACCACGGGAGGGGGAACCTGGAAACACCATATATTTT.

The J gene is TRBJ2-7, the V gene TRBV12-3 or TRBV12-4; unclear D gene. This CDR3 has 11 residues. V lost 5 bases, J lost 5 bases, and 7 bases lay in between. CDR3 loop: CASSTHNEQYF. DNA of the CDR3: TGTGCCAGCAGTACCCACAACGAGCAGTACTTC.

The CDR3 DNA follows: TGCGCCAGCAGCCGCAGGACAGGCCTAGTAGAGACCCAGTACTTC. Protein product: CASSRRTGLVETQYF. J is TRBJ2-5 and V is TRBV5-1; TRBD1 aligns across 7 bases. The germline V gene has CDR1 SGHRS and CDR2 YFSETQ. The trim removed 4 bases at V and 4 bases at J, leaving 10 bases unmatched. This CDR3 contains 15 residues.

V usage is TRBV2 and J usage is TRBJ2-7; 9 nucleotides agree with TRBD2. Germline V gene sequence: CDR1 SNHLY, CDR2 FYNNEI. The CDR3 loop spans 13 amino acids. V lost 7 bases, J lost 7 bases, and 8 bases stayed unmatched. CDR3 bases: TGTGCCAGCACCCAGCGGGAGGCCGCGGAGCAGTACTTC. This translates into CASTQREAAEQYF.

CDR3 residues: CASSPSGKGNSPLHF. In DNA, the CDR3 is TGTGCCAGCTCACCATCAGGGAAAGGGAATTCACCCCTCCACTTT. The V gene is TRBV18, the J gene TRBJ1-6; TRBD1 is a possible D gene (5 bases). V lost 2 bases to trimming and J lost 7 bases, with 12 bases between them. CDR1 and CDR2 from the germline V gene are KGHSH and LQKENI. The CDR3 covers 15 residues.

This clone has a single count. In nucleotides, the CDR3 is TGTGCCAGCAGCCCCCTACGGACTAGCGGGGGGGCAATCGGGGAGCTGTTTTTT. Encoded protein: CASSPLRTSGGAIGELFF. J is TRBJ2-2 and V is TRBV3-1 (or the pseudogene TRBV3-2), with TRBD2 matching 15 bases. Trimming removed 4 bases from V and 7 bases from J; junction bases left unmatched: 10. Per the germline V gene, CDR1 is LGHDT and CDR2 is YNNKEL (reference sequence). The CDR3 contains 18 residues.

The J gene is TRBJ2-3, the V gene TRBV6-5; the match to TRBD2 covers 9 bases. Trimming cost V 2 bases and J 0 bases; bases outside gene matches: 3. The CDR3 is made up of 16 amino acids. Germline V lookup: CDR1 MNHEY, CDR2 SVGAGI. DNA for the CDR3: TGTGCCAGCAGTTACCATACTAGCGGGAGCACAGATACGCAGTATTTT. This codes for CASSYHTSGSTDTQYF.

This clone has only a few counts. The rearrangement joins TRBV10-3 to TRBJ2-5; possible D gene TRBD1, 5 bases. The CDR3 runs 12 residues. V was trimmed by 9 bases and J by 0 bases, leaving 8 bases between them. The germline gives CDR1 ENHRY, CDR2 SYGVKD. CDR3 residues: CAIMDNQETQYF. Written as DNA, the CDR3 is TGTGCCATAATGGACAACCAAGAGACCCAGTACTTC.

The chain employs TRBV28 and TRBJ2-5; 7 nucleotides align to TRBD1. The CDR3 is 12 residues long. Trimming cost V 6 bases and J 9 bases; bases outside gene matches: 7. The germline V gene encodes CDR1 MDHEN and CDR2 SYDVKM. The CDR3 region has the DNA TGTGCCAGCAGCGGGACAGTTGGGGCCCAGTACTTC. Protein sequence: CASSGTVGAQYF.

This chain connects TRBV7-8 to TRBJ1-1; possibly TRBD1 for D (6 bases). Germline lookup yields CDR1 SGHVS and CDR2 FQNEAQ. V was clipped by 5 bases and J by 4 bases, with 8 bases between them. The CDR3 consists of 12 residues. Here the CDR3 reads CASSRGATEAFF. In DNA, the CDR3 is TGTGCCAGCAGCCGGGGGGCCACTGAAGCTTTCTTT.

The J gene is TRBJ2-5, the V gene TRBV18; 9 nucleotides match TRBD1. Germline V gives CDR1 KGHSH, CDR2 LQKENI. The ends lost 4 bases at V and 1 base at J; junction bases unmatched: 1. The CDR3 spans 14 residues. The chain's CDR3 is CASSLQGAQETQYF. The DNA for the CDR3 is TGTGCCAGCTCACTACAGGGGGCCCAAGAGACCCAGTACTTC. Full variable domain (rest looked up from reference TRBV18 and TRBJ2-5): NAGVMQNPRHLVRRRGQEARLRCSPMKGHSHVYWYRQLPEEGLKFMVYLQKENIIDESGMPKERFSAEFPKEGPSILRIQQVVRGDSAAYFCASSLQGAQETQYFGPGTRLLVL.

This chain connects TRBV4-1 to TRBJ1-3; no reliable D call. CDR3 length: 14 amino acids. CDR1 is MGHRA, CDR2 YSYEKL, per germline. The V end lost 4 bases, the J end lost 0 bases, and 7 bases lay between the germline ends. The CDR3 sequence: CASSRGTSGNTIYF. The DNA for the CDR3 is TGCGCCAGCAGCCGAGGTACCTCTGGAAACACCATATATTTT.

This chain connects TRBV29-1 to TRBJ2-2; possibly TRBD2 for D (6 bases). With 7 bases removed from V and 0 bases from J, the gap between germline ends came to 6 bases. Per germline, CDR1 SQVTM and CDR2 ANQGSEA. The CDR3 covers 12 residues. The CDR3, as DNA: TGCAGCGGCGGGACGAACACCGGGGAGCTGTTTTTT. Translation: CSGGTNTGELFF.

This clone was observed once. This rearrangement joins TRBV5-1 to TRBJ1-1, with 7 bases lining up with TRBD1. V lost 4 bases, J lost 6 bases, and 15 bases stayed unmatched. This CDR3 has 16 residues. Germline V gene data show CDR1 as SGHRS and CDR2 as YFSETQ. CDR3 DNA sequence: TGCGCCAGCAGCGCACCGGGACAGATGTCAACCCCTGAAGCTTTCTTT. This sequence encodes CASSAPGQMSTPEAFF.

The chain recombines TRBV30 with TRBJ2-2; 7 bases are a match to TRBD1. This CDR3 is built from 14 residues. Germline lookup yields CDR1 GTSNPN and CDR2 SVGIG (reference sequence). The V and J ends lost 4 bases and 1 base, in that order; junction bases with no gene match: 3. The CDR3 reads CAWKGAQNTGELFF. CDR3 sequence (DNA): TGTGCCTGGAAGGGGGCCCAGAACACCGGGGAGCTGTTTTTT.

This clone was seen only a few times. The CDR3 sequence: CASSHRKASPNPYF. CDR3 coding DNA: TGTGCCAGCAGCCACCGGAAGGCTAGCCCTAACCCGTACTTC. The chain couples TRBV3-1 (or the pseudogene TRBV3-2) to TRBJ2-7; the D gene is possibly TRBD2 (5 bases). This CDR3 is built from 14 residues. Trimming took off 3 bases at V and 12 bases at J, with 21 bases between the two ends. Germline values: CDR1 LGHDT, CDR2 YNNKEL (reference sequence).

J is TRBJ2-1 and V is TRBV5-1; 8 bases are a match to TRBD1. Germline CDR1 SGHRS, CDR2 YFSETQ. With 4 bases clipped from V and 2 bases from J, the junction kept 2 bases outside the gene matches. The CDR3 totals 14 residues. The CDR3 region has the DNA TGCGCCAGCAGCCCGGGACAGGCCTACAATGAGCAGTTCTTC. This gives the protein CASSPGQAYNEQFF.

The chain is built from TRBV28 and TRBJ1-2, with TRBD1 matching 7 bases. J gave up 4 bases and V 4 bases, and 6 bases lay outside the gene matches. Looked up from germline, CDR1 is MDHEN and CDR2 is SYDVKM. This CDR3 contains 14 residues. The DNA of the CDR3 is TGTGCCAGCAGTTATTGGGGACAGAGCTATGGCTACACCTTC. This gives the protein CASSYWGQSYGYTF.

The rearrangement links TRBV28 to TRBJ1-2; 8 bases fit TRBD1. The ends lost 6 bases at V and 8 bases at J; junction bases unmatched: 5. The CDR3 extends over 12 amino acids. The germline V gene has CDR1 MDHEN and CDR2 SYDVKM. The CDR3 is CASRQDRAGYTF. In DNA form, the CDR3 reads TGTGCCAGCAGGCAGGACAGGGCCGGCTACACCTTC.

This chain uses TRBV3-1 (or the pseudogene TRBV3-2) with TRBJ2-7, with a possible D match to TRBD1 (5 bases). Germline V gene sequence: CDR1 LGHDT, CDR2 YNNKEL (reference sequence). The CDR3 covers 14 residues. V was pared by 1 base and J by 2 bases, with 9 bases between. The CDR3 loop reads CASSQVTGAYEQYF. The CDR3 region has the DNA TGTGCCAGCAGCCAAGTAACAGGAGCCTACGAGCAGTACTTC.

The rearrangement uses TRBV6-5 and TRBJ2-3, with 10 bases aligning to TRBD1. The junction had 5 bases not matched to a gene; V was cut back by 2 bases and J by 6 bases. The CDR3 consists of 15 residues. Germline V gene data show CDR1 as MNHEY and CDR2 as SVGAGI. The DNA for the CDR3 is TGTGCCAGCAGTTACGGGGGACAGGGGTCCGATACGCAGTATTTT. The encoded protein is CASSYGGQGSDTQYF.

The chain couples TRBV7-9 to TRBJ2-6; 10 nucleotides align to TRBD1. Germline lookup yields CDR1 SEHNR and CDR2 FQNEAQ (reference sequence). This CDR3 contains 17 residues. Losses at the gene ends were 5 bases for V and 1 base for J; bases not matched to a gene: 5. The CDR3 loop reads CASSLRGQGSGANVLTF. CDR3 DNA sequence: TGTGCCAGCAGCCTTAGGGGACAGGGGTCTGGGGCCAACGTCCTGACTTTC.

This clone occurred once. CDR3 residues: CASSYRDRNYGYTF. For the CDR3, the DNA is TGTGCCAGCAGTTACCGGGACAGAAACTATGGCTACACCTTC. The chain carries TRBV28 and TRBJ1-2, with 7 bases identical to TRBD1. V gave up 4 bases and J gave up 2 bases; unmatched junction bases: 4. The CDR3 length is 14 residues. Germline values: CDR1 MDHEN, CDR2 SYDVKM.

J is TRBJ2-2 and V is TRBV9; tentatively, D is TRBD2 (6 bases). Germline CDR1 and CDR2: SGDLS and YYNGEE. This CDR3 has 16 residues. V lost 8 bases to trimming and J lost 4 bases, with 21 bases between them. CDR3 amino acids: CASKGPGSLSTGELFF. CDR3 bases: TGTGCCAGTAAGGGGCCCGGGAGCCTGAGCACCGGGGAGCTGTTTTTT.

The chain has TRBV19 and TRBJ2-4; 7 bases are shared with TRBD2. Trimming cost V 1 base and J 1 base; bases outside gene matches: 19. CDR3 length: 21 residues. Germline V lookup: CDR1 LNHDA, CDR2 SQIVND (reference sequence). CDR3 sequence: CASSIVGPGLFPPNAKNIQYF. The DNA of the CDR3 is TGTGCCAGTAGTATAGTAGGCCCGGGACTATTTCCCCCCAACGCCAAAAACATTCAGTACTTC.

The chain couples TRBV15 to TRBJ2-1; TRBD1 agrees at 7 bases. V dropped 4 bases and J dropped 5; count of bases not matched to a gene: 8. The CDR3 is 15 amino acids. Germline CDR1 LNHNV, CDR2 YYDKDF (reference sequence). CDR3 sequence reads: CATSKHSGTDNEQFF. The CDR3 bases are TGTGCCACCAGCAAACACTCCGGGACAGACAATGAGCAGTTCTTC.

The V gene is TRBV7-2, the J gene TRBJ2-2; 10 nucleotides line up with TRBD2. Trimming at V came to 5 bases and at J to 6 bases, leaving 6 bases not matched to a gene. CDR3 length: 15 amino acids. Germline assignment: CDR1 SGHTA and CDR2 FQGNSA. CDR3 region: CASSETSGAPGELFF. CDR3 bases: TGTGCCAGCAGCGAAACTAGCGGGGCCCCCGGGGAGCTGTTTTTT.

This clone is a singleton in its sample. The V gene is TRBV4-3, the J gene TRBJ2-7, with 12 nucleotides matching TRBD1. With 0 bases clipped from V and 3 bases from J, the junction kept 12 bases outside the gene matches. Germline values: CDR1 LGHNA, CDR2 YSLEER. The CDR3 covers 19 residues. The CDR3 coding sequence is TGCGCCAGCAGCCAAGAAGAGGGGAGGGGGACAGGGGGCGGCTACGAGCAGTACTTC. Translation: CASSQEEGRGTGGGYEQYF.

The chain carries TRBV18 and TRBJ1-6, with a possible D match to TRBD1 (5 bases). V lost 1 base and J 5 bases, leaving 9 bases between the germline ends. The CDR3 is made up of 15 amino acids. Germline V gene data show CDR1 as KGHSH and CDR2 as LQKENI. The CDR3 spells CASSPLRQNNSPLHF. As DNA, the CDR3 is TGTGCCAGCTCACCACTAAGACAGAATAATTCACCCCTCCACTTT.